The sequence of this T cell receptor beta chain was determined in a study of blood T cell repertoires in COVID-19. About the study: Sites in the United States, Italy and Spain provided acute and convalescent COVID-19 samples. In each case, the material was cDNA or gDNA derived from T cells, B-cell-depleted T cells, or PBMCs.

In the source study's methods: Researchers report that nucleated cell counts were estimated from reference gene primer amplification. Clones were sequenced by immunoSEQ multiplex PCR, and TCRdb holds only the in-frame ones, with some missing. V and J calls and clone size are those listed in that table; D and trimming were worked out from the DNA. The sample lists roughly 69,000 clones, roughly four fifths occurring once. The V end was cut by 2 bases, the J end by 6 bases, with 10 bases between. The germline V gene encodes CDR1 GTSNPN and CDR2 SVGIG (reference sequence). CDR3 size: 13 residues. The chain has TRBV30 and TRBJ1-4; unclear D gene. The source material was peripheral blood. This receptor was obtained from a human donor in a cohort sampled during active COVID-19. In nucleotides, the CDR3 is TGTGCCTGGAGTCGGGGTACCTATGAAAAACTGTTTTTT. Residues: CAWSRGTYEKLFF.